The clone carrying this T cell receptor beta chain was observed a few times. This sample was included in a study of blood T cell repertoires in COVID-19. Profiled with immunoSEQ multiplex PCR; TCRdb holds only in-frame clones, not every one. The sample shows about 230,000 clones, around 89% of them seen only once. The CDR3 sequence is 16 residues long. The V gene lost 4 bases and the J gene lost 0 bases, with 13 bases spanning the gap. The germline V gene has CDR1 MGHRA and CDR2 YSYEKL. The sample taken for sequencing was PBMCs or T cells enriched from blood (not recorded which). The chain couples TRBV4-1 to TRBJ1-3; possible D gene TRBD1, 5 bases. This receptor was obtained from a woman aged 40 to 50 with acute COVID-19. In DNA, the CDR3 is TGCGCCAGCAGCCTTGCGGACACTACCTCTGGAAACACCATATATTTT. Translated, it gives CASSLADTTSGNTIYF.